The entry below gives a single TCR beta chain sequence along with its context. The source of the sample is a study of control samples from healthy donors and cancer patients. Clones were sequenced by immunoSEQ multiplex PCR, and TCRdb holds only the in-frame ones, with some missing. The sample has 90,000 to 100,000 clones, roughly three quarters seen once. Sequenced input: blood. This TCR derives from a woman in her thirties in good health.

The CDR3 DNA sequence: TGTGCCAGCAGCTTAGTGAGGGGCGGAACCGGGGAGCTGTTTTTT. As protein: CASSLVRGGTGELFF. This chain connects TRBV11-2 to TRBJ2-2; D possibly matches TRBD1 or TRBD2 (5 bases each). Germline lookup yields CDR1 SGHAT and CDR2 FQNNGV. Between the trimmed V and J ends, which lost 1 base and 5 bases, there was a span of 11 bases. The CDR3 is 15 amino acids.